The 10 T cell receptor beta chains presented below share a single source sample, sequenced in a study of blood T cell repertoires in COVID-19. Method: immunoSEQ multiplex PCR; TCRdb's copy keeps in-frame clones and lacks some. The table records fewer than 110,000 clones, around 84% of them present only once. Sequencing was done on a sample of peripheral blood. The receptors come from a woman in her 70s with active or convalescent COVID-19.

This clone was detected only once. J is TRBJ2-7 and V is TRBV24-1; 7 bases map to TRBD1. Looked up from germline, CDR1 is KGHDR and CDR2 is SFDVKD. V was pared by 7 bases and J by 3 bases, with 8 bases of the junction left unmatched. The CDR3 runs to 14 residues. The CDR3 region has the DNA TGTGCCACCAGACCCCGGGACAGAGGCTACGAGCAGTACTTC. Translating gives CATRPRDRGYEQYF.

V and J are TRBV23-1 and TRBJ1-2; D is possibly TRBD1 (5 bases). TRBV23-1 is recorded as an ORF, its role being uncertain. The V gene lost 0 bases and the J gene lost 4 bases, with 12 bases spanning the gap. The length of the CDR3 is 15 residues. CDR3 region: CASSQSSGDRYGYTF. CDR3 coding DNA: TGCGCCAGCAGTCAATCATCGGGGGATCGCTATGGCTACACCTTC.

This CDR3 is CASSYLAGGYNEQFF. DNA of the CDR3: TGTGCCAGCAGTTACTTGGCGGGGGGCTACAATGAGCAGTTCTTC. The chain is built from TRBV6-2 or TRBV6-3 and TRBJ2-1; 8 bases agree with TRBD2. The CDR3 sequence is 15 residues long. V shed 1 base, J shed 3 bases, and the junction held 2 bases outside the gene matches. Germline CDR1 MNHEY, CDR2 SVGEGT.

The rearrangement uses TRBV5-4 and TRBJ2-7, with TRBD1 matching 8 bases. V shed 4 bases and J 1 base; nucleotides not matched to a gene: 10. The CDR3 has 16 amino acids. Germline V gene sequence: CDR1 SGHNT, CDR2 YYREEE (reference sequence). CDR3 in amino acids: CASSQGASVPSYEQYF. CDR3 DNA sequence: TGTGCCAGCAGCCAGGGGGCTAGCGTTCCTTCCTACGAGCAGTACTTC.

The V call is TRBV5-4, the J call TRBJ2-1, with TRBD2 matching 11 bases. The trim removed 4 bases at V and 9 bases at J, leaving 9 bases unmatched. The CDR3 spans 15 residues. The germline V gene encodes CDR1 SGHNT and CDR2 YYREEE (reference sequence). CDR3 nucleotides: TGTGCCAGCAGCACAACTAGCGGGAGTTTTGGTGAGCAGTTCTTC. Translation: CASSTTSGSFGEQFF. The complete variable domain, with remaining parts taken from reference TRBV5-4 and TRBJ2-1, reads ETGVTQSPTHLIKTRGQQVTLRCSSQSGHNTVSWYQQALGQGPQFIFQYYREEENGRGNFPPRFSGLQFPNYSSELNVNALELDDSALYLCASSTTSGSFGEQFFGPGTRLTVL.

The V and J genes are TRBV5-4 and TRBJ2-3; D is possibly TRBD1 (6 bases). Trimming removed 1 base from V and 2 bases from J, with 14 bases in between. This CDR3 has 16 amino acids. CDR1 is SGHNT, CDR2 YYREEE, per germline (reference sequence). CDR3 in DNA: TGTGCCAGCAGCTTGCTCAGCAGGGGCCCCACAGATACGCAGTATTTT. This codes for CASSLLSRGPTDTQYF.

For this clone: The junction differs from germline at one of its ends, possibly a read error. The gene calls are TRBV12-3 or TRBV12-4 and TRBJ2-1, with unresolved D. The CDR3 is 13 residues long. CDR3 sequence reads: CASSFVAVPAVIF. Written as DNA, the CDR3 is TGTGCCAGCAGTTTCGTAGCCGTCCCCGCGGTGATCTTC.

The chain uses TRBV6-6 and TRBJ1-4; D gene unclear. The ends were cut back, 6 bases at V and 7 bases at J, with 21 bases in the middle. The CDR3 has 16 residues. CDR1 and CDR2 from the germline V gene are MNHNY and SVGAGI (reference sequence). The CDR3 protein is CASSRGGRGSSEKLFF. CDR3 DNA: TGTGCCAGCAGCCGGGGAGGGCGGGGTAGTAGTGAAAAACTGTTTTTT.

The chain couples TRBV9 to TRBJ2-3; TRBD2 matches 9 bases. Germline CDR1 SGDLS, CDR2 YYNGEE. V trimming: 0 bases; J trimming: 2 bases; junction bases outside the gene matches: 4. The CDR3 sequence is 16 residues long. The CDR3: CASSVDVAGVTDTQYF. As DNA, the CDR3 is TGTGCCAGCAGCGTAGACGTAGCGGGGGTCACAGATACGCAGTATTTT.

CDR3 protein: CASSSDGRSGNTIYF. CDR3 bases: TGTGCCAGCAGCTCGGACGGGAGATCTGGAAACACCATATATTTT. This chain joins TRBV7-2 and TRBJ1-3; D ambiguous. The CDR3 runs to 15 residues. The germline V gene encodes CDR1 SGHTA and CDR2 FQGNSA. Trimming took 4 bases from V and 1 from J, leaving 11 bases between them.